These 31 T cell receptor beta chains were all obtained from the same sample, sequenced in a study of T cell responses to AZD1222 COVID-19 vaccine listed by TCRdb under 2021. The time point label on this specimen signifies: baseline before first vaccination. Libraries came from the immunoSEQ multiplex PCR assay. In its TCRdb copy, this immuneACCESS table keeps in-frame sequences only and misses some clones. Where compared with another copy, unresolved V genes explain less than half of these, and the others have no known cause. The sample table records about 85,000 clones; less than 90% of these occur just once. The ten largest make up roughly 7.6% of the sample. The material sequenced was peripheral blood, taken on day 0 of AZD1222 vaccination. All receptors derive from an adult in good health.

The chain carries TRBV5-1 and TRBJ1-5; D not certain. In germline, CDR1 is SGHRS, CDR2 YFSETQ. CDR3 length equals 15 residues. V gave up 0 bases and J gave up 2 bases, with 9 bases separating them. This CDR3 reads CASSLGLAGNQPQHF. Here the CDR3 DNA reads TGCGCCAGCAGCTTGGGCCTGGCGGGCAATCAGCCCCAGCATTTT.

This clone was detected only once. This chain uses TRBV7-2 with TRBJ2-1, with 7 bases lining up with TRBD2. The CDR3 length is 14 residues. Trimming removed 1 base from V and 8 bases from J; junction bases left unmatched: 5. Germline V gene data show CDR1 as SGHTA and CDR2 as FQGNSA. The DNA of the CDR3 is TGTGCCAGCAGCTTAGGACTAGCTTGGGATGAGCAGTTCTTC. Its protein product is CASSLGLAWDEQFF. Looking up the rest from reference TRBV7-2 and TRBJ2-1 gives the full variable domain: GAGVSQSPSNKVTEKGKDVELRCDPISGHTALYWYRQSLGQGLEFLIYFQGNSAPDKSGLPSDRFSAERTGGSVSTLTIQRTQQEDSAVYLCASSLGLAWDEQFFGPGTRLTVL.

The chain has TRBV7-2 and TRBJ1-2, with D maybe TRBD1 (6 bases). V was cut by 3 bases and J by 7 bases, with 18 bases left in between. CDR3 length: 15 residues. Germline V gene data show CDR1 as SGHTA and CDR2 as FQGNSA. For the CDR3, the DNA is TGTGCCAGCAGCTTCGACGGGACATCTCCCCTTGGCTACACCTTC. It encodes CASSFDGTSPLGYTF. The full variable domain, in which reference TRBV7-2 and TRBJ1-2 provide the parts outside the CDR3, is GAGVSQSPSNKVTEKGKDVELRCDPISGHTALYWYRQSLGQGLEFLIYFQGNSAPDKSGLPSDRFSAERTGGSVSTLTIQRTQQEDSAVYLCASSFDGTSPLGYTFGSGTRLTVV.

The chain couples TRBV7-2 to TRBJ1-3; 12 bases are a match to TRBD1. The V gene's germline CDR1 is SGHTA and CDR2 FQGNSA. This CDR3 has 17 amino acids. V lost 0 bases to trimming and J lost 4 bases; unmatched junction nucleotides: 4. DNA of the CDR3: TGTGCCAGCAGCTTAGCAGGGACAGGGGGCCGGGGAAACACCATATATTTT. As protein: CASSLAGTGGRGNTIYF.

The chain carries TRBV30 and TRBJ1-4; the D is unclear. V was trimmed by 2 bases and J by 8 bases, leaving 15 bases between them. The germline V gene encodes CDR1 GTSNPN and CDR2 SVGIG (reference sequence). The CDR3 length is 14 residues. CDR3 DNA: TGTGCCTGGAGTTCAGGAATGAGGTCCGAAAAACTGTTTTTT. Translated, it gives CAWSSGMRSEKLFF.

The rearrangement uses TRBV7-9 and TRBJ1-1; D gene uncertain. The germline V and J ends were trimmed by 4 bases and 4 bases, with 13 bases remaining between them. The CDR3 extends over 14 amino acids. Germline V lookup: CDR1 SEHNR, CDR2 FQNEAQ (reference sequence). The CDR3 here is CASSSQWEGTEAFF. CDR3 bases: TGTGCCAGCAGCTCCCAATGGGAAGGCACTGAAGCTTTCTTT. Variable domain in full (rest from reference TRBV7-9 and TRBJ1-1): DTGVSQNPRHKITKRGQNVTFRCDPISEHNRLYWYRQTLGQGPEFLTYFQNEAQLEKSRLLSDRFSAERPKGSFSTLEIQRTEQGDSAMYLCASSSQWEGTEAFFGQGTRLTVV.

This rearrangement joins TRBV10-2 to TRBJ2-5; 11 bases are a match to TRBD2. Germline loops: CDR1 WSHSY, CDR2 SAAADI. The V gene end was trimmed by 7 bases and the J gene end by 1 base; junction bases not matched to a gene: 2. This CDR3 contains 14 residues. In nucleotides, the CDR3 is TGCGCCAGCAAGACTAGCGGGGCCCAAGAGACCCAGTACTTC. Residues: CASKTSGAQETQYF.

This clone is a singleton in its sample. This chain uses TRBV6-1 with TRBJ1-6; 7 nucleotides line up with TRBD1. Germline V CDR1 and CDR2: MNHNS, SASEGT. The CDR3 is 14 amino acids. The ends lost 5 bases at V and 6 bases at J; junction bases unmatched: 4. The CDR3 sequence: CASSSTGSNSPLHF. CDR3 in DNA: TGTGCCAGCAGTTCGACAGGGAGTAATTCACCCCTCCACTTT.

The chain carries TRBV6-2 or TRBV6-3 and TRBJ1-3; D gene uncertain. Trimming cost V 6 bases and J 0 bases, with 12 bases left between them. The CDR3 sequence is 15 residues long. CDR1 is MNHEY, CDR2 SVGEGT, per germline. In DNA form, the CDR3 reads TGTGCCAGCAGCGCCGTGGGAGTCTCTGGAAACACCATATATTTT. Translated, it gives CASSAVGVSGNTIYF.

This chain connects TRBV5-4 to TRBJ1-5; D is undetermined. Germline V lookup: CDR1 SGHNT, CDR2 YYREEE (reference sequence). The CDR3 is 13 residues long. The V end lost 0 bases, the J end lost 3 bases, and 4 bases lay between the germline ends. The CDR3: CASSLEANQPQHF. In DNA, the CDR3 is TGTGCCAGCAGCTTGGAGGCCAATCAGCCCCAGCATTTT.

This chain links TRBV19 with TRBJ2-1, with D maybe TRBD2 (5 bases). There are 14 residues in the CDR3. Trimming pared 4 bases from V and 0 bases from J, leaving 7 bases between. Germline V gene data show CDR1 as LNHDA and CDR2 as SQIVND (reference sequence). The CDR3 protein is CASSSGPSYNEQFF. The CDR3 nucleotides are TGTGCCAGTAGTAGCGGGCCCTCCTACAATGAGCAGTTCTTC. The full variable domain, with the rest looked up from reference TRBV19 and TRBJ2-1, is DGGITQSPKYLFRKEGQNVTLSCEQNLNHDAMYWYRQDPGQGLRLIYYSQIVNDFQKGDIAEGYSVSREKKESFPLTVTSAQKNPTAFYLCASSSGPSYNEQFFGPGTRLTVL.

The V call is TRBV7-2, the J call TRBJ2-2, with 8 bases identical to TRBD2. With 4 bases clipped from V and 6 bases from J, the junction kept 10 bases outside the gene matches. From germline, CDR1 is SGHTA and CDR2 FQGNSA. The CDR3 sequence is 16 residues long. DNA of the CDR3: TGTGCCAGCAGCTCGACCGGGACTAGGGTTGCCGGGGAGCTGTTTTTT. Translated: CASSSTGTRVAGELFF.

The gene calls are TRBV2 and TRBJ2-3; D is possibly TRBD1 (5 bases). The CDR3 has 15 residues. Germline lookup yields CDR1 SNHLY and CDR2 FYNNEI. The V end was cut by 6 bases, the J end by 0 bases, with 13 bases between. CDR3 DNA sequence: TGTGCCAGCAGCGCCCTAGGGGCTAGCACAGATACGCAGTATTTT. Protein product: CASSALGASTDTQYF. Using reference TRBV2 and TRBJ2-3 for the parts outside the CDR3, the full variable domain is EPEVTQTPSHQVTQMGQEVILRCVPISNHLYFYWYRQILGQKVEFLVSFYNNEISEKSEIFDDQFSVERPDGSNFTLKIRSTKLEDSAMYFCASSALGASTDTQYFGPGTRLTVL.

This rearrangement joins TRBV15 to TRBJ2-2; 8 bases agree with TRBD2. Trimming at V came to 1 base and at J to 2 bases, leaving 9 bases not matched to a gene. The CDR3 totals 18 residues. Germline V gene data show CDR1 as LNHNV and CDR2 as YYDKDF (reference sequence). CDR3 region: CATSRASGGASNTGELFF. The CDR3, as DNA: TGTGCCACCAGCAGAGCCAGCGGGGGAGCCTCCAACACCGGGGAGCTGTTTTTT.

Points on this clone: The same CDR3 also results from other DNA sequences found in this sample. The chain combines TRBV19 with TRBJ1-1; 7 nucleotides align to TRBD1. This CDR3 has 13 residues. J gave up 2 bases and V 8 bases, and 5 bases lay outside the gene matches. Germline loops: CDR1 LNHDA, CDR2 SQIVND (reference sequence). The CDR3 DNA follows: TGTGCCAGTTCCCGACAGGGTAACACTGAAGCTTTCTTT. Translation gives CASSRQGNTEAFF.

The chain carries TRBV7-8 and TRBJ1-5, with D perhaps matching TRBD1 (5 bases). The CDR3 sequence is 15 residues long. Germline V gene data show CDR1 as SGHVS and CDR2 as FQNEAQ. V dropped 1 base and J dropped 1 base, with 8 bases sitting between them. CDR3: CASSLDGGSNQPQHF. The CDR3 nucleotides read TGTGCCAGCAGCTTAGACGGGGGGAGCAATCAGCCCCAGCATTTT.

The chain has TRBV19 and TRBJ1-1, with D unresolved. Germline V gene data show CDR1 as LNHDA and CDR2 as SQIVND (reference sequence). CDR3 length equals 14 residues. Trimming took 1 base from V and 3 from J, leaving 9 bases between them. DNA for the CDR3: TGTGCCAGTAGTATAGGGCGCGGAGACACTGAAGCTTTCTTT. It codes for CASSIGRGDTEAFF.

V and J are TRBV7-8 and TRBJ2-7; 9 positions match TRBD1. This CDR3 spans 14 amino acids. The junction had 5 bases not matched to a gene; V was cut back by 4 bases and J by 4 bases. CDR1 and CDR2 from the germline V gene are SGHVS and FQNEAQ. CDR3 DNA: TGTGCCAGCAGCTGGACAGGGGTAAATTACGAGCAGTACTTC. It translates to CASSWTGVNYEQYF.

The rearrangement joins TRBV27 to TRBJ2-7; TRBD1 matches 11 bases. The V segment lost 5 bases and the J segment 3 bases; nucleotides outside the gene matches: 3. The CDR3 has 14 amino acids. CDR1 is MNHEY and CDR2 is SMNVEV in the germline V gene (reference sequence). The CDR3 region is CASSLGQGDYEQYF. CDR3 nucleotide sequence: TGTGCCAGCAGTCTGGGACAGGGGGACTACGAGCAGTACTTC.

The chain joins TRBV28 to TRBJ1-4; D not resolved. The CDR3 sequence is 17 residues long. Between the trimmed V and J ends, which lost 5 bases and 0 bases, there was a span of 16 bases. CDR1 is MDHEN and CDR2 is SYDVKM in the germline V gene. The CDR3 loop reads CASSPLWGSATNEKLFF. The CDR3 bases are TGTGCCAGCAGTCCCCTCTGGGGTTCTGCAACTAATGAAAAACTGTTTTTT.

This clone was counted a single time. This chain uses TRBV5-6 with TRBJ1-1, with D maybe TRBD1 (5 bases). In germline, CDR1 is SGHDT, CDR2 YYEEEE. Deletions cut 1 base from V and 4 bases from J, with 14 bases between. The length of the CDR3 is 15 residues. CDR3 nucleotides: TGTGCCAGCAGCTTGCGCAGGGTGGGCGGCACTGAAGCTTTCTTT. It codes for CASSLRRVGGTEAFF. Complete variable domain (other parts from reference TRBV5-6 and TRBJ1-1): DAGVTQSPTHLIKTRGQQVTLRCSPKSGHDTVSWYQQALGQGPQFIFQYYEEEERQRGNFPDRFSGHQFPNYSSELNVNALLLGDSALYLCASSLRRVGGTEAFFGQGTRLTVV.

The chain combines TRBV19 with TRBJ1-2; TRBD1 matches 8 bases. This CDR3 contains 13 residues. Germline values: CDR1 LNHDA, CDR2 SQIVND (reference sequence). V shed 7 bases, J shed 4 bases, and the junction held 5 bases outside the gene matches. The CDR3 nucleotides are TGTGCCAGTAAGCAAGGGACAGGCTATGGCTACACCTTC. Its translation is CASKQGTGYGYTF.

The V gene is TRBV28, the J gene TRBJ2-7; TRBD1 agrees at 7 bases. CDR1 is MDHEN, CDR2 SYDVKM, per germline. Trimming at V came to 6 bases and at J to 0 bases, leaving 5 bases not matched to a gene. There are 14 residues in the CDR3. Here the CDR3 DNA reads TGTGCCAGCAGATCCGGGACAGTCTCCTACGAGCAGTACTTC. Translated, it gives CASRSGTVSYEQYF.

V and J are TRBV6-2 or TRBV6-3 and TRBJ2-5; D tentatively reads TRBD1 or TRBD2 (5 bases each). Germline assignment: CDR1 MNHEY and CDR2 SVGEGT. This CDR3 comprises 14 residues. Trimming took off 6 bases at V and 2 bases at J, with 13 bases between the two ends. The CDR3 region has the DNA TGTGCCAGCAGCCCCGGGACGGAGCAAGAGACCCAGTACTTC. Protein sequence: CASSPGTEQETQYF.

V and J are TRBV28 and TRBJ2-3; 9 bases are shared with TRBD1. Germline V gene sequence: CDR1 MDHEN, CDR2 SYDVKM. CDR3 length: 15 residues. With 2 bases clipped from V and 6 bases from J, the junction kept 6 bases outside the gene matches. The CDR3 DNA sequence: TGTGCCAGCAGTTTAGGGGGGACAGGGTCGGATACGCAGTATTTT. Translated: CASSLGGTGSDTQYF.

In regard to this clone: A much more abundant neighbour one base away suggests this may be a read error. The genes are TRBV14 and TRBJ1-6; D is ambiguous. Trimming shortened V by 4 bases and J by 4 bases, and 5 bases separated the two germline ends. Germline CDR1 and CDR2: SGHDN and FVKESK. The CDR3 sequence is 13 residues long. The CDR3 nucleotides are TGTGCCAGCAGCCGGGAATATAATTCACCCCTCCACTTT. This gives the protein CASSREYNSPLHF.

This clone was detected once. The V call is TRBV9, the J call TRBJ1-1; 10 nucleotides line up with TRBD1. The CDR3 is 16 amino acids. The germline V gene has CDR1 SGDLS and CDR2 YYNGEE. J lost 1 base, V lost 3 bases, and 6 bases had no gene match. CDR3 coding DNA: TGTGCCAGCAGCGACAGACAGGGGGCCCCGAACACTGAAGCTTTCTTT. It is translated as CASSDRQGAPNTEAFF. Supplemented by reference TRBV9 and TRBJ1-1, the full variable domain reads DSGVTQTPKHLITATGQRVTLRCSPRSGDLSVYWYQQSLDQGLQFLIQYYNGEERAKGNILERFSAQQFPDLHSELNLSSLELGDSALYFCASSDRQGAPNTEAFFGQGTRLTVV.

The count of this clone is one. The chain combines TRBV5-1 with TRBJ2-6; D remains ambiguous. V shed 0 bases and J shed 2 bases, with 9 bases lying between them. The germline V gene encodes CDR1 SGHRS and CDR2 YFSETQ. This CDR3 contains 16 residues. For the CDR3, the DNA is TGCGCCAGCAGCTTGGATATACGGGCTGGGGCCAACGTCCTGACTTTC. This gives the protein CASSLDIRAGANVLTF.

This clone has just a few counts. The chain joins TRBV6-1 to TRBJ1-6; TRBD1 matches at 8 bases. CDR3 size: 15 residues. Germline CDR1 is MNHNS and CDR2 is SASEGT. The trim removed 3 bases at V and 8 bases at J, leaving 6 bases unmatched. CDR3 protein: CASSDDDRGHSPLHF. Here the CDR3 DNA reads TGTGCCAGCAGTGATGATGACAGGGGACATTCACCCCTCCACTTT.

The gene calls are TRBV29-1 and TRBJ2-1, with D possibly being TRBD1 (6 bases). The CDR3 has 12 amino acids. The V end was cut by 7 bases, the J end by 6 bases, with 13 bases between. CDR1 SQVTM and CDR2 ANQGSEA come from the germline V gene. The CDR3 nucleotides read TGCAGCGGTGAGGGGGATTCCAATGAGCAGTTCTTC. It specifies CSGEGDSNEQFF.

This chain's CDR3 is CASSPIRDRDQPQHF. The CDR3 DNA is TGTGCCAGCAGTCCTATCCGGGACCGTGATCAGCCCCAGCATTTT. The rearrangement joins TRBV28 to TRBJ1-5, with a weak D call TRBD1 (5 bases). This CDR3 spans 15 amino acids. CDR1 is MDHEN, CDR2 SYDVKM, per germline. Trimming left V 5 bases short and J 5 bases short, with 16 bases between. The whole variable domain, remainder taken from reference TRBV28 and TRBJ1-5, is DVKVTQSSRYLVKRTGEKVFLECVQDMDHENMFWYRQDPGLGLRLIYFSYDVKMKEKGDIPEGYSVSREKKERFSLILESASTNQTSMYLCASSPIRDRDQPQHFGDGTRLSIL.